The 6 T cell receptor beta chains below come from one sample, sequenced in a study of control samples from healthy donors and cancer patients. Profiled with immunoSEQ multiplex PCR; TCRdb holds only in-frame clones, not every one. In the table there are approximately 70,000 clones, 90% of which are singletons. The sample consisted of PBMCs. All receptors come from a woman aged 45-65 years with colorectal cancer.

The CDR3 is CASSYCTSGGANTGELFF. The CDR3 nucleotides read TGTGCCAGCAGTTACTGTACTAGCGGGGGCGCGAACACCGGGGAGCTGTTTTTT. This chain uses TRBV6-7 with TRBJ2-2; 11 nucleotides match TRBD2. TRBV6-7 is given ORF status, its function remaining uncertain. V was pared by 1 base and J by 0 bases, with 4 bases of the junction left unmatched. This CDR3 has 18 amino acids.

The V call is TRBV9, the J call TRBJ2-1; 9 bases are shared with TRBD1. In germline, CDR1 is SGDLS, CDR2 YYNGEE. This CDR3 spans 14 amino acids. The ends lost 4 bases at V and 9 bases at J; junction bases unmatched: 8. CDR3 residues: CASSSGTGRSEQFF. CDR3 coding DNA: TGTGCCAGCAGCTCCGGGACAGGGCGGAGTGAGCAGTTCTTC.

The rearrangement uses TRBV5-1 and TRBJ2-2, with D maybe TRBD2 (6 bases). CDR3 size: 15 residues. CDR1 is SGHRS, CDR2 YFSETQ, per germline. Trimming shortened V by 4 bases and J by 3 bases, and 13 bases separated the two germline ends. In nucleotides, the CDR3 is TGCGCCAGCAGCCAGCGGGTGGGGGACACCGGGGAGCTGTTTTTT. Translation gives CASSQRVGDTGELFF. Based on the CDR3 plus reference TRBV5-1 and TRBJ2-2, the full variable domain is KAGVTQTPRYLIKTRGQQVTLSCSPISGHRSVSWYQQTPGQGLQFLFEYFSETQRNKGNFPGRFSGRQFSNSRSEMNVSTLELGDSALYLCASSQRVGDTGELFFGEGSRLTVL.

This clone was seen once. This chain joins TRBV30 and TRBJ2-3, with D possibly being TRBD1 or TRBD2 (7 bases each). The CDR3 runs to 14 residues. V was clipped by 3 bases and J by 2 bases, with 12 bases between them. Per germline, CDR1 GTSNPN and CDR2 SVGIG (reference sequence). The CDR3 loop is CAWSRGGDTDTQYF. The DNA for the CDR3 is TGTGCCTGGAGCAGGGGGGGGGACACAGATACGCAGTATTTT. The whole variable domain, filled in from reference TRBV30 and TRBJ2-3, reads SQTIHQWPATLVQPVGSPLSLECTVEGTSNPNLYWYRQAAGRGLQLLFYSVGIGQISSEVPQNLSASRPQDRQFILSSKKLLLSDSGFYLCAWSRGGDTDTQYFGPGTRLTVL.

The J gene is TRBJ2-7, the V gene TRBV13; no clear D gene. Germline CDR1 PRHDT, CDR2 FYEKMQ (reference sequence). This CDR3 has 12 residues. Between the trimmed V and J ends, which lost 0 bases and 5 bases, there was a span of 5 bases. For the CDR3, the DNA is TGTGCCAGCAGCTTAGGAGGAAACGAGCAGTACTTC. Encoded protein: CASSLGGNEQYF.

The CDR3 protein is CASSQGGTGIGDTQYF. In DNA, the CDR3 is TGTGCCAGCAGTCAAGGGGGGACGGGGATCGGAGATACGCAGTATTTT. The V gene is TRBV2, the J gene TRBJ2-3; the D gene could be TRBD1 or TRBD2 (6 bases each). CDR1 and CDR2 (germline): SNHLY, FYNNEI. V lost 5 bases and J lost 5, with 20 bases in between. The CDR3 loop spans 16 amino acids. Based on the CDR3 plus reference TRBV2 and TRBJ2-3, the full variable domain is EPEVTQTPSHQVTQMGQEVILRCVPISNHLYFYWYRQILGQKVEFLVSFYNNEISEKSEIFDDQFSVERPDGSNFTLKIRSTKLEDSAMYFCASSQGGTGIGDTQYFGPGTRLTVL.